The present entry profiles one TCR beta chain with its context. Antigen: not known. A read error may produce the germline difference seen at one junction end. The data are from a study of tumor and adjacent non-tumor tissue in lung cancer. General observations from the study: In normal lung, the top 100 clones were significantly more dominant than in tumor. Shorter survival was associated with higher TCR diversity in tumors.

TCRbeta libraries were built with three rounds of nested PCR, modified from ARM-PCR. MiXCR was run by TCRdb on the multiplex PCR reads, yielding one entry per CDR3 protein. The sample shows about 80,000 distinct CDR3 sequences, around 80% of them seen only once. The template was RNA from unsorted bulk tissue. More than 3 cm separated this lung sample from the edge of the tumor. Between August and November 2014, newly diagnosed, chemotherapy-naive lung cancer patients underwent thoracic surgery in China. CDR1 MNHEY and CDR2 SVGEGT come from the germline V gene. This CDR3 is 14 amino acids long. The sequence derives from a man aged 60 to 69 with non-small cell lung cancer. Input material: distant non-tumor lung tissue. The V gene is TRBV6-2 or TRBV6-3, the J gene TRBJ2-1, with TRBD1 as a possible D gene (6 bases). The CDR3 nucleotides are TGTGCCAGCACAGACCGGACAGCCCACAAAGAGCAGTTCTTC. The encoded protein is CASTDRTAHKEQFF.